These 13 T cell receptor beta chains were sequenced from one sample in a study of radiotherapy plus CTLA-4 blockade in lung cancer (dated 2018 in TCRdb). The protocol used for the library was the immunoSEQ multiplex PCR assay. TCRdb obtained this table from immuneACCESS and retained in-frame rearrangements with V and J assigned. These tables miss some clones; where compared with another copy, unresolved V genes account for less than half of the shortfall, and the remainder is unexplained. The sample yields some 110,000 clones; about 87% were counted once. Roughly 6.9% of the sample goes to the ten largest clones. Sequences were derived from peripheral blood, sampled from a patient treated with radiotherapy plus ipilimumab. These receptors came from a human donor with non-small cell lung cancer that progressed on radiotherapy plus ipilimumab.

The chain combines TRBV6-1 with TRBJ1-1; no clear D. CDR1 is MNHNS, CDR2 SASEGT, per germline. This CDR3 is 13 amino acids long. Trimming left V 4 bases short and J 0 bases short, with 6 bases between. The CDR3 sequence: CASSALMNTEAFF. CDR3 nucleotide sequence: TGTGCCAGCAGTGCGCTTATGAACACTGAAGCTTTCTTT.

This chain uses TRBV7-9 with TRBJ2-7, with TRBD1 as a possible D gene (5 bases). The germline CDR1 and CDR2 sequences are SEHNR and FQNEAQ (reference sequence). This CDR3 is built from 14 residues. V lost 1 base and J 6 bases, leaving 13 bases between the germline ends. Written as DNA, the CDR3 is TGTGCCAGCAGCTTAGGAGTCAGGGTTGGCGAGCAGTACTTC. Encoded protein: CASSLGVRVGEQYF.

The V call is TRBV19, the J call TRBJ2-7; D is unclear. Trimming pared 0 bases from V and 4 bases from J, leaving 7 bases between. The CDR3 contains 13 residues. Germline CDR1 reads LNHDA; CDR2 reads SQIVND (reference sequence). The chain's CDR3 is CASSIDLRYEQYF. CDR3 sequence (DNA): TGTGCCAGTAGTATAGATCTTAGGTACGAGCAGTACTTC.

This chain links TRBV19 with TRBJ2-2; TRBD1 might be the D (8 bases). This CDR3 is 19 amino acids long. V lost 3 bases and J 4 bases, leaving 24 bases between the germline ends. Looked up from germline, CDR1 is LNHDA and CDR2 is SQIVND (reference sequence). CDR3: CASSIDRGRPWGGTGELFF. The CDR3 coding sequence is TGTGCCAGTAGTATTGACAGGGGCCGACCCTGGGGGGGCACCGGGGAGCTGTTTTTT.

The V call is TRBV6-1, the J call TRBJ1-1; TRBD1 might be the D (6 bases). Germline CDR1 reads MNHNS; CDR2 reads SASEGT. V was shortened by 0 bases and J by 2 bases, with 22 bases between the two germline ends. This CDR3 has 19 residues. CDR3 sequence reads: CASSEAPLGLTGLNTEAFF. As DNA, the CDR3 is TGTGCCAGCAGTGAAGCGCCCTTGGGGTTGACAGGCCTAAACACTGAAGCTTTCTTT.

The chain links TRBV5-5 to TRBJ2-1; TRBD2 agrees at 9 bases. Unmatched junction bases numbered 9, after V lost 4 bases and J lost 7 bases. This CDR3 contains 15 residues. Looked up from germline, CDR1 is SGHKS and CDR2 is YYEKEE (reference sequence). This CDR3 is CASSEVAGDWNEQFF. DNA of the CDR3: TGTGCCAGCAGCGAAGTAGCGGGAGATTGGAATGAGCAGTTCTTC.

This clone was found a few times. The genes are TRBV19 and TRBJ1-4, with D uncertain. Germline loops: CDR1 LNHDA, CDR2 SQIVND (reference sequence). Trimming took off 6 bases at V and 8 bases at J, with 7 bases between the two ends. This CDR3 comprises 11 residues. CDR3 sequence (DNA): TGTGCCAGTAGGTCGACCGAAAAACTGTTTTTT. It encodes CASRSTEKLFF.

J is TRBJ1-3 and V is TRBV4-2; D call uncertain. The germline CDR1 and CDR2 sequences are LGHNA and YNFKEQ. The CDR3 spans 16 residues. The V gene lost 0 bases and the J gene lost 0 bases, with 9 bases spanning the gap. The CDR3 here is CASSQDRALSGNTIYF. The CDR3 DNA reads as TGTGCCAGCAGCCAAGATCGGGCACTCTCTGGAAACACCATATATTTT.

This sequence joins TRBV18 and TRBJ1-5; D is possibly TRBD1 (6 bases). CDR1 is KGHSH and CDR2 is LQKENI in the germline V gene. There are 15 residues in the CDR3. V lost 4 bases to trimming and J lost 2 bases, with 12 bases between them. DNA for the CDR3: TGTGCCAGCTCACAAGGGGGAAAGGGCAATCAGCCCCAGCATTTT. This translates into CASSQGGKGNQPQHF. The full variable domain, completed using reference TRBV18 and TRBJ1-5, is NAGVMQNPRHLVRRRGQEARLRCSPMKGHSHVYWYRQLPEEGLKFMVYLQKENIIDESGMPKERFSAEFPKEGPSILRIQQVVRGDSAAYFCASSQGGKGNQPQHFGDGTRLSIL.

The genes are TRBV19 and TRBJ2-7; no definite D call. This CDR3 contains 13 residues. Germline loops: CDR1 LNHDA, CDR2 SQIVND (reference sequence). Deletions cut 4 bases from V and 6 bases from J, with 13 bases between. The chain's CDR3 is CASSTPPRSEQYF. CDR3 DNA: TGTGCCAGTAGTACCCCCCCTCGCTCCGAGCAGTACTTC. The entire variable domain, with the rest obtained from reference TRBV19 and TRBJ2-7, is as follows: DGGITQSPKYLFRKEGQNVTLSCEQNLNHDAMYWYRQDPGQGLRLIYYSQIVNDFQKGDIAEGYSVSREKKESFPLTVTSAQKNPTAFYLCASSTPPRSEQYFGPGTRLTVT.

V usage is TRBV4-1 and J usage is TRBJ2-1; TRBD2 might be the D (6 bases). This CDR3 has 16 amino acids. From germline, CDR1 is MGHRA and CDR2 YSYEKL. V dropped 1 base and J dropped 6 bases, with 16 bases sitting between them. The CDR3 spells CASSQAGTQPSNEQFF. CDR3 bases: TGCGCCAGCAGCCAAGCCGGGACTCAGCCGTCCAATGAGCAGTTCTTC.

CDR3 in DNA: TGCGCCAGCAGCTTGGGACAGGGGGCTCGCGATGAGCAGTTCTTC. It specifies CASSLGQGARDEQFF. The chain employs TRBV5-1 and TRBJ2-1; TRBD1 agrees at 10 bases. There are 15 residues in the CDR3. V shed 0 bases, J shed 8 bases, and the junction held 5 bases outside the gene matches. The germline V gene has CDR1 SGHRS and CDR2 YFSETQ.

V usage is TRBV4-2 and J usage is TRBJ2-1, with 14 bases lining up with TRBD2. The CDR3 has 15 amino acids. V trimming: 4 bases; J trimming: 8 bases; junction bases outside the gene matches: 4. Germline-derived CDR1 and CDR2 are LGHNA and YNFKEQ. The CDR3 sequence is CASSPGLAGDDEQFF. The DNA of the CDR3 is TGTGCCAGCAGCCCGGGACTAGCGGGAGATGATGAGCAGTTCTTC.